This T cell receptor beta chain was identified in a study of tumor-infiltrating lymphocytes in primary liver carcinoma. RNA isolated from unsorted whole blood supplied the blood RNA, with germline DNA also extracted. Germline CDR1 MNHEY, CDR2 SVGAGI. The CDR3 is 11 amino acids. V lost 8 bases and J lost 8, with 11 bases in between. With a constant-region primer, TCR beta cDNA was made from around 520 ng of total RNA. Three nested multiplex PCR rounds, a slightly modified ARM-PCR, produced the libraries for TCR beta. The first two PCR rounds used TRBV1-TRBV30 forward primers with a C-beta reverse primer, 9 to 11 cycles each. TCRdb processed the multiplex PCR reads anew with MiXCR; each CDR3 protein has one entry. This sample has about 180,000 distinct CDR3 sequences, with approximately 60% found just once.

J is TRBJ2-3 and V is TRBV6-5; D is unresolved. The sequenced sample consisted of peripheral blood. This receptor was identified in a middle-aged man with primary liver carcinoma and hepatitis B virus infection. Here the CDR3 DNA reads TGTGCCAGCGGCAGAGAGGCTACGCAGTATTTT. Its protein product is CASGREATQYF.